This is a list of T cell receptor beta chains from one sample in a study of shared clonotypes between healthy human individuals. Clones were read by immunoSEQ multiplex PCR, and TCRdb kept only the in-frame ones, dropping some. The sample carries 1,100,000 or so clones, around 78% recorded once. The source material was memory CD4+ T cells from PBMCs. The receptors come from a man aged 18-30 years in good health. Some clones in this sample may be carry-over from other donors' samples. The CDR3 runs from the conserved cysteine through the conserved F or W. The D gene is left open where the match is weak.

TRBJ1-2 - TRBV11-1 CASSLNRNYGYTF
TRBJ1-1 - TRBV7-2 CASSLAWTEQAFF
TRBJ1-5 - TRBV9 CASSASSNSNQPQHF
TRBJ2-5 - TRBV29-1 CSVEESGARGAQYF
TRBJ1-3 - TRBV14 CASSQVTGGNTIYF
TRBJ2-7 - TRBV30 CAWGPRGTLYF
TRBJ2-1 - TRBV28 CASSLVSGWDNEQFF
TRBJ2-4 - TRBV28 CASRGDPRRVDQYF
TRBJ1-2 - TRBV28 CASSLDQTNYGYTF
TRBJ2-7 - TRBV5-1 CASSLGHLLQGEEGSEQYF
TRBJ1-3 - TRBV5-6 CASSEDFSSGNTIYF
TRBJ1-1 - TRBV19 CASSIKGEAFF
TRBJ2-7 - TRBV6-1 CASTWTGSSYEQYF
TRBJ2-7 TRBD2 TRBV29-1 CSVGGLAGVGQYF
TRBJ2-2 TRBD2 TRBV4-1 CASSPTSGRGELFF
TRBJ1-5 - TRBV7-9 CASSPTGTPQHF
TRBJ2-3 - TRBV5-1 CASSLVAGRSLSTDTQYF
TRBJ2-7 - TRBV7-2 CASSLALLDNSYEQYF
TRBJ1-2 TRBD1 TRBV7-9 CASRPPGQGGRGYTF
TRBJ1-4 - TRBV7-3 CASSLWGGAATNEKLFF
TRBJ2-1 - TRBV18 CASSPPAGYNEQFF
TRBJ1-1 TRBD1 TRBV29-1 CSVQGQGNTEAFF
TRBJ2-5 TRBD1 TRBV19 CASARDRGQETQYF
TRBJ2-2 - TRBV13 CASSLTLTRTRNTGELFF
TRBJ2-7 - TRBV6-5 CASSYSFRAYEQYF
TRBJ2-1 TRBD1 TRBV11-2 CASSLDRGTGGYNEQFF
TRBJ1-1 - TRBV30 CAWSVLGGVAFF
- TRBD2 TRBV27 CASSFSLADYEQYF
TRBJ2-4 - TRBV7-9 CASSFSWDIQYF
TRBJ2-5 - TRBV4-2 CASSQGEQERWETQYF
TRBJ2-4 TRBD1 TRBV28 CASSSPLGGPKNIQYF
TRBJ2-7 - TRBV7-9 CASSLTTPHEQYF
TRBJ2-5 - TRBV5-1 CASSLVKGSETQYF
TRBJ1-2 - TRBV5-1 CASREGYGYTF
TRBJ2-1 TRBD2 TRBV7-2 CASSLMEIAGAHNEQFF
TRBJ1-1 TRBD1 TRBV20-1 CSARGGGEAFF
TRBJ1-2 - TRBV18 CASSPPQGDYGYTF
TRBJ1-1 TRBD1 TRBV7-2 CASSPLTGMNTEAFF
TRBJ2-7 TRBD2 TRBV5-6 CASSLELAGVPIGNEQYF
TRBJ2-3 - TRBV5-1 CASSLGYPTDTQYF
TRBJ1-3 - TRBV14 CASSRTAGNTIYF
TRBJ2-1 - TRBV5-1 CASAREGIYNEQFF
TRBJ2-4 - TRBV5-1 CASSPGGGGIQYF
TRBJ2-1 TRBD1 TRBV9 CASSVVGQDNNEQFF
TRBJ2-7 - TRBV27 CASGAGSSYEQYF
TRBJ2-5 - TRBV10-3 CAISGIQETQYF
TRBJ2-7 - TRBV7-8 CASSRGLGRAYEQYF
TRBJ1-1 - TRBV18 CASSPSPPGANTEAFF
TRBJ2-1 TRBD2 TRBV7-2 CASSLSSTSGRGGYNEQFF
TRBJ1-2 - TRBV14 CASSPSGRGGYTF